This T cell receptor beta chain stems from a study of blood T cell repertoires in COVID-19. The CDR3 is 14 residues long. Germline CDR1 reads SGHVS; CDR2 reads FQNEAQ. V was trimmed by 6 bases and J by 7 bases, leaving 19 bases between them. TCRdb keeps only in-frame clones here, not all; method: immunoSEQ multiplex PCR. This sample carries some 270,000 clones, 80% to 85% of them seen once, and the ten largest clones take roughly 3.2%. The cohort comprised adults aged about 18 to 89 years residing in under 25 US areas. What the recovered Cohort 3 donors had was two negative PCRs, clearance, or symptom resolution.

The sequence was collected from a man in his fifties who had recovered from COVID-19. Sequencing input: PBMCs or T cells enriched from blood (not recorded which). The chain uses TRBV7-8 and TRBJ2-7, with TRBD2 as a possible D gene (5 bases). Here the CDR3 DNA reads TGTGCCAGCAGTTCCAGCACTTCTGAGGGTGAGCAGTACTTC. It is translated as CASSSSTSEGEQYF.